This record covers a single TCR beta chain. Random hexamers primed reverse transcription of about 0.5 to 1 ug RNA. It was immunoSEQ multiplex PCR that amplified TCR beta CDR3 across 54 Vbeta and 13 Jbeta. TCRdb used MiXCR to reprocess the immunoSEQ multiplex PCR reads, holding one entry per CDR3 protein. The sample has 200,000 to 250,000 distinct CDR3 sequences, about 95% seen once. The data stem from a study of CD8 T cells in Susac syndrome. The length of the CDR3 is 14 residues. Trimming shortened V by 4 bases and J by 3 bases, and 13 bases separated the two germline ends. Looked up from germline, CDR1 is SQVTM and CDR2 is ANQGSEA.

V usage is TRBV29-1 and J usage is TRBJ2-1, with a possible D match to TRBD2 (6 bases). Sequenced input: CD4+ T cells from PBMCs. The receptor was isolated from a human donor with multiple sclerosis. CDR3 in amino acids: CSVGAGLGYNEQFF. The CDR3 nucleotides are TGCAGCGTTGGGGCGGGACTCGGCTACAATGAGCAGTTCTTC.